Below, 18 T cell receptor beta chains from the same sample are listed, as sequenced in a study of blood T cell repertoires in COVID-19. Profiling relied on immunoSEQ multiplex PCR, and the TCRdb table lists in-frame clones only, not all of them. This sample yields 170,000 or so clones, of which roughly 83% are seen a single time; around 6.7% belongs to the top ten. Sequencing was done on a sample of peripheral blood. These receptors originate from a woman between 35 and 50 years old with COVID-19, enrolled during active disease.

The rearrangement links TRBV28 to TRBJ1-1; tentative D call: TRBD1 (5 bases). The CDR3 sequence is 14 residues long. Germline CDR1 is MDHEN and CDR2 is SYDVKM. Trimming shortened V by 3 bases and J by 2 bases, and 10 bases separated the two germline ends. In DNA form, the CDR3 reads TGTGCCAGCAGTTTGGAGGGGCGAAACACTGAAGCTTTCTTT. As protein: CASSLEGRNTEAFF.

The chain links TRBV5-1 to TRBJ1-5; D unclear. The germline V and J ends were trimmed by 6 bases and 0 bases, with 13 bases remaining between them. Germline V gene lookup returns CDR1 SGHRS and CDR2 YFSETQ. The CDR3 has 15 amino acids. As DNA, the CDR3 is TGCGCCAGCACCTTCTCAGGAGGTAGCAATCAGCCCCAGCATTTT. Protein: CASTFSGGSNQPQHF. Variable domain in full (rest from reference TRBV5-1 and TRBJ1-5): KAGVTQTPRYLIKTRGQQVTLSCSPISGHRSVSWYQQTPGQGLQFLFEYFSETQRNKGNFPGRFSGRQFSNSRSEMNVSTLELGDSALYLCASTFSGGSNQPQHFGDGTRLSIL.

The J gene is TRBJ2-7, the V gene TRBV6-6, with 10 bases identical to TRBD2. Germline V gives CDR1 MNHNY, CDR2 SVGAGI (reference sequence). The CDR3 is made up of 15 amino acids. Trimming took 8 bases from V and 0 from J; bases not matched to a gene: 7. The CDR3 loop reads CASYPSGGSSYEQYF. The DNA for the CDR3 is TGTGCCAGCTATCCTAGCGGGGGAAGCTCCTACGAGCAGTACTTC.

The V and J genes are TRBV7-9 and TRBJ2-7; D is possibly TRBD1 (6 bases). This CDR3 has 14 residues. In germline, CDR1 is SEHNR, CDR2 FQNEAQ (reference sequence). Trimming shortened V by 5 bases and J by 4 bases, and 15 bases separated the two germline ends. CDR3 bases: TGTGCCAGCAGCCCCGGACAGAATTATTACGAGCAGTACTTC. Protein: CASSPGQNYYEQYF.

V gene TRBV15 combines with J gene TRBJ1-1, with unresolved D. Germline V CDR1 and CDR2: LNHNV, YYDKDF (reference sequence). This CDR3 has 13 amino acids. The V end was cut by 2 bases, the J end by 1 base, with 5 bases between. The CDR3 spells CATSRIQNTEAFF. The CDR3 nucleotides read TGTGCCACCAGCAGAATCCAGAACACTGAAGCTTTCTTT.

This clone came up once. The rearrangement uses TRBV29-1 and TRBJ1-4; D gene unclear. The ends were cut back, 7 bases at V and 11 bases at J, with 14 bases in the middle. CDR1 SQVTM and CDR2 ANQGSEA come from the germline V gene. This CDR3 has 11 residues. The CDR3 nucleotides are TGCAGCGGATACATGGGCGGGAAACTGTTTTTT. It is translated as CSGYMGGKLFF. The full variable domain, in which reference TRBV29-1 and TRBJ1-4 provide the parts outside the CDR3, is SAVISQKPSRDICQRGTSLTIQCQVDSQVTMMFWYRQQPGQSLTLIATANQGSEATYESGFVIDKFPISRPNLTFSTLTVSNMSPEDSSIYLCSGYMGGKLFFGSGTQLSVL.

The V call is TRBV19, the J call TRBJ1-1; D may be TRBD1 (5 bases). CDR3 length: 14 amino acids. Looked up from germline, CDR1 is LNHDA and CDR2 is SQIVND (reference sequence). V dropped 2 bases and J dropped 0 bases, with 7 bases sitting between them. The CDR3 sequence is CASSIRGLNTEAFF. The CDR3 DNA is TGTGCCAGTAGTATAAGGGGCTTGAACACTGAAGCTTTCTTT.

The chain combines TRBV19 with TRBJ2-2; D call uncertain. V lost 7 bases to trimming and J lost 4 bases, with 16 bases between them. Germline CDR1 reads LNHDA; CDR2 reads SQIVND (reference sequence). The CDR3 contains 15 residues. The DNA for the CDR3 is TGTGCCAGTACCTTAATGCTGCCCGGCACCGGGGAGCTGTTTTTT. The encoded protein is CASTLMLPGTGELFF.

This clone has only one observation. The chain uses TRBV19 and TRBJ1-6; D is perhaps TRBD1 (5 bases). The V gene's germline CDR1 is LNHDA and CDR2 SQIVND (reference sequence). This CDR3 has 16 amino acids. The V gene lost 5 bases and the J gene lost 7 bases, with 18 bases spanning the gap. The CDR3: CASSLSAGKSNSPLHF. For the CDR3, the DNA is TGTGCCAGTAGTTTATCGGCAGGGAAAAGCAATTCACCCCTCCACTTT. Combining the CDR3 with reference TRBV19 and TRBJ1-6 gives the whole variable domain DGGITQSPKYLFRKEGQNVTLSCEQNLNHDAMYWYRQDPGQGLRLIYYSQIVNDFQKGDIAEGYSVSREKKESFPLTVTSAQKNPTAFYLCASSLSAGKSNSPLHFGNGTRLTVT.

This chain joins TRBV28 and TRBJ1-1, with 8 bases fitting TRBD1. Trimming at V came to 3 bases and at J to 6 bases, leaving 15 bases not matched to a gene. CDR1 MDHEN and CDR2 SYDVKM come from the germline V gene. The CDR3 spans 17 residues. The CDR3 loop is CASSFPHGQGGSSEAFF. The DNA for the CDR3 is TGTGCCAGCAGTTTTCCCCATGGACAGGGTGGATCTTCTGAAGCTTTCTTT.

The chain employs TRBV3-1 (or the pseudogene TRBV3-2) and TRBJ2-1, with D perhaps matching TRBD2 (6 bases). CDR1 LGHDT and CDR2 YNNKEL come from the germline V gene (reference sequence). This CDR3 comprises 13 residues. V lost 5 bases, J lost 10 bases, and 15 bases lay in between. CDR3 DNA sequence: TGTGCCAGCAGCATTTCCGGGACTCTGGAGCAGTTCTTC. Translating gives CASSISGTLEQFF.

This clone has ten or more counts. J is TRBJ1-2 and V is TRBV5-1, with TRBD1 matching over 7 bases. This CDR3 has 13 amino acids. Germline trimming cut 3 bases from V and 4 bases from J; bases unmatched to any gene: 3. CDR1 is SGHRS, CDR2 YFSETQ, per germline. Here the CDR3 DNA reads TGCGCCAGCAGCTCGGGACAGCTCTATGGCTACACCTTC. Amino acid sequence: CASSSGQLYGYTF.

The count of this clone is one. The sample holds other DNA sequences that translate to the same CDR3. The rearrangement uses TRBV6-6 and TRBJ1-1, with D perhaps TRBD1 (6 bases). The CDR3 runs 15 residues. With 8 bases removed from V and 7 bases from J, the gap between germline ends came to 23 bases. Germline V gene data show CDR1 as MNHNY and CDR2 as SVGAGI (reference sequence). The CDR3 DNA reads as TGTGCCAGCCCCCAAGGGGGGGGTGGTAAGGGTGAAGCTTTCTTT. It translates to CASPQGGGGKGEAFF.

The DNA for the CDR3 is TGTGCCAGCAGCTACGGACAGGGCCCCTACGAGCAGTACTTC. Its translation: CASSYGQGPYEQYF. V is TRBV5-4 and J is TRBJ2-7; 8 bases fit TRBD1. The CDR3 contains 14 residues. The V gene's germline CDR1 is SGHNT and CDR2 YYREEE (reference sequence). V was clipped by 3 bases and J by 2 bases; unmatched bases: 4. Drawing the rest from reference TRBV5-4 and TRBJ2-7, the complete variable domain is ETGVTQSPTHLIKTRGQQVTLRCSSQSGHNTVSWYQQALGQGPQFIFQYYREEENGRGNFPPRFSGLQFPNYSSELNVNALELDDSALYLCASSYGQGPYEQYFGPGTRLTVT.

The rearrangement links TRBV25-1 to TRBJ1-2, with 10 bases identical to TRBD1. This CDR3 region has 16 residues. Germline V lookup: CDR1 MGHDK, CDR2 SYGVNS. With 5 bases clipped from V and 2 bases from J, the junction kept 8 bases outside the gene matches. The CDR3 here is CASSRDRGPRNYGYTF. The CDR3 coding sequence is TGTGCCAGCAGTCGGGACAGGGGTCCCCGGAACTATGGCTACACCTTC.

Judged by abundance, this clone is medium-sized. This chain joins TRBV4-1 and TRBJ1-4; D gene unclear. Trimming stripped 0 bases from V and 4 bases from J, with 6 bases between. The CDR3 loop spans 14 amino acids. Germline-derived CDR1 and CDR2 are MGHRA and YSYEKL. Written as DNA, the CDR3 is TGCGCCAGCAGCCAAGATGGGCGTAATGAAAAACTGTTTTTT. It encodes CASSQDGRNEKLFF.

Here the CDR3 reads CASSRRENTEAFF. CDR3 coding DNA: TGTGCCAGCAGCCGGAGGGAGAACACTGAAGCTTTCTTT. The chain couples TRBV12-3 or TRBV12-4 to TRBJ1-1; D gene unclear. The ends were cut back, 6 bases at V and 1 base at J, with 9 bases in the middle. The CDR3 has 13 amino acids.

This clone was picked up one time. The rearrangement links TRBV21-1 to TRBJ1-1; the D segment call TRBD1 is taken from the table without a DNA check. TRBV21-1 is assigned pseudogene status. The CDR3 length is 14 residues. DNA for the CDR3: TGTGCCGATTCTCCGGGACAGGGGAGAACTGAAGCTTTCTTT. This encodes CADSPGQGRTEAFF.